This TCR beta chain was retrieved from a study of cytomegalovirus exposure and HLA in healthy donors (dated by TCRdb to about 2017). The study in broad terms: According to an earlier analysis of a few hundred of the donors, some 180 million T cells yielded some 110 million unique TCR beta sequences and about 280 Gb of sequence data. A later analysis re-analyzed previously published TCR beta repertoires from about 730 donors and added high-resolution HLA genotyping to study TCR occurrence patterns. Donor age, sex, ethnicity and CMV serostatus were compiled alongside the repertoire data. Roughly 300 gigabases of sequencing data and approximately 80 million unique TCR sequences were included in an early release covering several hundred HLA-typed donors. A later genetic analysis took genome-wide SNP genotypes for about 55% of the 666 donors and used that subset as a discovery cohort. The study profiled the T cell repertoires of hundreds of subjects by immunosequencing and related them to cytomegalovirus serostatus. High-throughput TCR immunosequencing, statistical association of individual TCRs with disease status, and machine learning were combined to predict cytomegalovirus infection status. The study was designed to test whether signatures of past pathogen exposure could be identified by cataloging public T cell receptors. A handful of DR-DQ haplotypes were handled as single units for association and clustering because linkage in the cohort was strong. The genetic ancestry cluster associated with self-reported Caucasian donors included approximately 85% of the approximately 400 genotyped donors. Across 398 genotyped donors of the cohort, an average of approximately 220,000 unique TCR beta nucleotide sequences per donor were sequenced, and roughly a sixth of those sequences were non-productive. HLA typing included class I and class II loci at four-digit resolution. Along with the approximately 650-subject first cohort, a separate validation cohort of over 90 different subjects was used. Rather than using new phenotypic data, the later analysis identified candidate immune exposures from TCR beta sequences and from how often those sequences occurred across donors. Every repertoire in the discovery cohort had been generated on one and the same sequencing platform. The number of typed donors differed by locus: about 620-640 for A, B, C, DRB1 and DQB1; some 500 for DQA1; 606 for DPA1; and about 470 for DPB1. An earlier analysis of approximately 630 of the donors applied high-throughput TCR beta sequencing to assess whether each TCR beta V gene segment acted as functional or pseudogenic.

In regard to this clone: Its antigen has not been determined. It has no much larger one-base neighbor in the sample; base qualities were not kept.

In total, around 600 healthy bone marrow donors made up the cohort. All cohort members were sampled while nominally healthy, although unrecorded immune exposures were likely present. The donor tested CMV seronegative, placing the donor among the 352 seronegative members of the cohort. Each donor provided a peripheral blood sample, and peripheral blood mononuclear cells were used for TCR beta sequencing. Genomic DNA extraction from the blood cell samples was performed with the Qiagen DNeasy Blood Extraction Kit. The CDR3 goes from the cysteine to the phenylalanine over 14 residues. The DNA shown is the 42-base CDR3, in frame from base 1. Reading the germline V gene gives CDR1 SGHRS and CDR2 YFSETQ. Trimming takes 4 bases off V and 0 bases off J; junction bases not matched to a gene: 2. The library was obtained by the immunoSEQ multiplex PCR assay. For the multiplex PCR, a mixture combining 60 forward primers for TCR Vbeta segments and 13 reverse primers for TCR Jbeta segments was used. A multiplex PCR assay on genomic DNA amplified the CDR3 region of rearranged TCR beta genes. On the Illumina HiSeq System, the amplified TCR beta libraries were sequenced as 87-base-pair reads. In the authors' own workflow: A later analysis tallied roughly 76 million unique TCR beta chains across the 666 repertoires, and some 10 million of those chains were shared by two or more donors. Raw reads were error-corrected and collapsed into unique sequences with a nearest-neighbor algorithm that merged closely related sequences to remove PCR and sequencing errors. V, D and J gene segments were assigned by aligning CDR3 sequences to IMGT reference sequences. For a sequence to be retained, a match of at least six nucleotides to both a V gene segment and a J gene segment was required. A rearrangement was called productive if the CDR3 had no stop codons and remained in frame with V and J, and every other rearrangement was called non-productive. CDR3 was defined according to IMGT convention as the region running from the second conserved V-encoded cysteine to the conserved J-encoded phenylalanine. Sequences without an unambiguous match to a single V gene segment were excluded from the earlier analysis of almost 600 of the donors. In an earlier analysis of 587 of the donors, V segments were called functional above 56.7% productive rearrangements and were called segregating when the between-donor standard deviation exceeded 5%. A statistical classification framework was built to diagnose cytomegalovirus status from the catalog of TCR beta chain sequences. A later analysis assigned V and J genes by comparing TCR nucleotide sequences with IMGT/GENE-DB human TR gene sequences. A later analysis assigned CDR3 sequences and most-parsimonious VDJ recombination scenarios with the TCRdist pipeline. In a later analysis, each TCR beta chain was defined by its CDR3 amino acid sequence together with its V-gene family, and reads lacking a unique V-gene family were excluded. In a later analysis, 550 to 650 highly shared, low-generation-probability nucleotide sequences were removed to address suspected cross-contamination and a sequencing artifact. For each public chain, a later analysis derived a clonal expansion index from normalized ranks of inferred template counts within each repertoire. Generation probabilities in a later analysis came from a VDJ recombination model fitted to out-of-frame rearrangements, and those results were checked against IGoR. In a later analysis, hypergeometric tests were used to score TCR-TCR, TCR-HLA and TCR-CMV co-occurrence, with a repertoire-size bias correction applied to TCR pairs. In a later analysis, false discovery rates were estimated by permuting HLA or CMV assignments 20 times. A later analysis grouped co-occurring TCRs with DBSCAN, adding TCRdist sequence similarity when clustering within HLA-allele-positive subsets. Co-occurrence clustering excluded repertoires with fewer than 30,000 or more than 120,000 public chains, plus five with anomalous nucleotide sharing. TCRdb provides this immuneACCESS table in a form limited to in-frame rearrangements. Some clones are lacking; in checked studies, under half of them reflect an unresolved V gene, and why the rest are absent is not known. V and J calls and clone size are those listed in that table; D and trimming were worked out from the DNA. This sample lists about 190,000 clones; around 85% were detected once. More than 1.5% of the sample belongs to the ten largest clones.

What the research found in general, with its limitations: Because the 87-base-pair reads could not distinguish some IMGT-functional V segments, including TRBV6-2 and TRBV6-3, those segments were excluded. In a later analysis, HLA-associated TCR beta chains were found to be more clonally expanded and to have lower generation probabilities than equally common non-associated chains. Because counts were too low, around 18 rarely observed V segments, including chromosome 9 orphons, were left out of the earlier analysis of over 550 of the donors. Across donors, most TCR sequences were observed very rarely, whereas some public TCRs were present in many individuals. The presence/absence analyses assumed that sequencing depth was roughly uniform across donors, and that assumption may not be true. The authors suggested that the approach could potentially be extended to other disease states and immunological phenotypes. In both the original and validation cohorts, the classifier was reported to diagnose cytomegalovirus status with high specificity and sensitivity. A further reported finding was that TCR beta sequences accurately predicted the HLA-A and HLA-B alleles for most subjects in the first cohort. A later analysis found that most CMV-associated TCR beta chains appeared HLA-restricted, with HLA associations seemingly driven largely by CMV exposure. An association between a missense DCLRE1C variant and V-gene and J-gene trimming of TCR beta chains was found in a later genetic analysis and replicated in an independent cohort. A later analysis reported that several top co-occurrence clusters appeared linked to parvovirus B19, influenza, CMV and Epstein-Barr virus. A later analysis found that TCR association rates varied across HLA loci, with DRB1 alleles showing the most associated TCRs and HLA-C alleles the fewest. The sequencing pipeline was judged likely to have produced a cluster of highly shared sequence variants as a technical artifact. A total of 164 TCR beta chains were listed by the study as associated with cytomegalovirus. When HLA alleles, especially DR and DQ, strongly co-occurred, TCR associations were difficult to assign to individual alleles. At a false discovery rate of 0.05, a later analysis linked 16,000 or so TCR beta sequences to specific HLA alleles. In a later genetic analysis, fewer N-insertions in productive TCRs were reported among donors in an Asian-associated ancestry cluster than the roughly 700-donor mean. Because HLA typing was missing for some donors at each locus, association tests included only the typed subset. Correlated functional status among segregating V segments might be attributable to linkage disequilibrium, but an unknown experimental factor could not be ruled out. Broadly in line with IMGT annotations, most TCR beta V segments showed up in productive rearrangements about 90% or about 30% of the time in an earlier analysis of some 590 of the donors. CMV serostatus was the only immune exposure information available for the cohort. A few of the identified cytomegalovirus-associated TCR beta chains were confirmed in vitro to be specific for cytomegalovirus antigens. The cohort was sequenced for TCR beta chains only, and without alpha or paired-chain data the features that could be detected were limited.

This TCR derives from a man younger than 35 in good health and CMV-seronegative. Sample: PBMCs. The chain is encoded by TRBV5-1 joined to TRBJ2-7; a stretch of 9 junction bases matches TRBD1. CDR3 region: CASSGDRDSYEQYF. The DNA sequence follows: TGCGCCAGCAGCGGGGACAGGGACTCCTACGAGCAGTACTTC.